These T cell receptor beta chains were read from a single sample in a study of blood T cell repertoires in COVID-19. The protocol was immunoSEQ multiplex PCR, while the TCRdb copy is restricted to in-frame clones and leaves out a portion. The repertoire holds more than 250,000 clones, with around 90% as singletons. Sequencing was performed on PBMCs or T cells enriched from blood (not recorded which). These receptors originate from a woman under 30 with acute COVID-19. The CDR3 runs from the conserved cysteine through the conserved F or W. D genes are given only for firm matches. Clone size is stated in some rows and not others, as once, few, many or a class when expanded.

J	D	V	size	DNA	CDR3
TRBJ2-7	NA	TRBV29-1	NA	TGCAGCGTTGAGGACTTCTCCTACGAGCAGTACTTC	CSVEDFSYEQYF
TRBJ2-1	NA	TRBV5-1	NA	TGCGCCAGCAGCTTGGCGCGAGAGCAGTTCTTC	CASSLAREQFF
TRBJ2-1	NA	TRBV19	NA	TGTGCCAGCAGCTCTAGTTTAGGCTACAATGAGCAGTTCTTC	CASSSSLGYNEQFF
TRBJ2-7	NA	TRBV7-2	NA	TGTGCCAGCAGCATGTGGACAGAAACCTACGAGCAGTACTTC	CASSMWTETYEQYF
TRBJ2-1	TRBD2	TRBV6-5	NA	TGTACATCGAAGGGACTAGCGCTGTTCTTC	CTSKGLALFF
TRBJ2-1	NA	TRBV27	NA	TGTGCCAGCAGTACTCAGACGGGAAGCTCGCCCAATGAGCAGTTCTTC	CASSTQTGSSPNEQFF
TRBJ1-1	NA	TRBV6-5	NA	TGTGCCAGCAGTTACGGACAGCGAGCCACTGAAGCTTTCTTT	CASSYGQRATEAFF
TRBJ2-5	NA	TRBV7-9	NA	TGTGCCAGCAGCCCCGACACCGGGACATGGGAAGAGACCCAGTACTTC	CASSPDTGTWEETQYF
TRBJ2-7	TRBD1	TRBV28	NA	TGTGCCAGCAGAGACAGGGGGCGCAGCGAGCAGTACTTC	CASRDRGRSEQYF
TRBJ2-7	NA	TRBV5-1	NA	TGCGCCAGCAGCCGGACCGGGACAAAGGGGGACGAGCAGTACTTC	CASSRTGTKGDEQYF
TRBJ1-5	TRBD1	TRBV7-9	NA	TGTGCCAGCAGCTTAGGAGGGGGCCCAAAGCATTTT	CASSLGGGPKHF
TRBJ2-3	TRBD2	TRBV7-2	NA	TGTGCCAGCAGCGAACGACTAGCGGCCCTTTCGAACACAGATACGCAGTATTTT	CASSERLAALSNTDTQYF
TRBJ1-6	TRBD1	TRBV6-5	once	TGTGCCAGCAGTTACTCGAACAGGGGTAATTCACCCCTCCACTTT	CASSYSNRGNSPLHF
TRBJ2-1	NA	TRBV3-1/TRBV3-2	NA	TGTGCCAGCAGCCGACTTCCCGACGGGGAGCAGTTCTTC	CASSRLPDGEQFF
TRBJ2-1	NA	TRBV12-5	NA	TGTGCTAGTGGTTTGACAGGGAACAACTACAATGAGCAGTTCTTC	CASGLTGNNYNEQFF
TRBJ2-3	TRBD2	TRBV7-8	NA	TGTGCCAGCAGTCAGACTAGCGGGAGGGTAGATACGCAGTATTTT	CASSQTSGRVDTQYF
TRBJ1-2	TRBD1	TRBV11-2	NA	TGTGCCAGCAGCTCCTATCCCTACTCCGGGACAGGGCGGTATGGCTACACCTTC	CASSSYPYSGTGRYGYTF
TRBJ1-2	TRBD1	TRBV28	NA	TGTGCCAGCAGTTCTACGACAGGGTGGCAATCTATCTATGGCTACACCTTC	CASSSTTGWQSIYGYTF
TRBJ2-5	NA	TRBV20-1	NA	TGCAGTGCTAGTGACAGGGCGGGGGAGACCCAGTACTTC	CSASDRAGETQYF
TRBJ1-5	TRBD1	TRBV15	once	TGTGCCACCAGCAGAGAGGGGACAGCAAGCCAGCCCCAGCATTTT	CATSREGTASQPQHF
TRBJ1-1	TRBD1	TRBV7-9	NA	TGTGCCAGCAGCCCGACAGGGTTAAAGGCTGAAGCTTTCTTT	CASSPTGLKAEAFF
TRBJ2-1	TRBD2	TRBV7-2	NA	TGTGCCAGCCAGCGGGGTACCAAGCAGTTCTTC	CASQRGTKQFF
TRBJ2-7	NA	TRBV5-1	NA	TGCGCCAGCAGCTCCGCGAGGTCATACGAGCAGTACTTC	CASSSARSYEQYF
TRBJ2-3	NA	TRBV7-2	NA	TGTGCCAGCTCCTACGGGACTTTAGTAGGAGATACGCAGTATTTT	CASSYGTLVGDTQYF
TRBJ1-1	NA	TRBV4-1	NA	TGCGCCAGCAGCCAAGATCGGGAAGCTTTCTTT	CASSQDREAFF
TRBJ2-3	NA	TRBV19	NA	TGTGCCAGTAGTATCTCGGGAACTGGTAGGGATACGCAGTATTTT	CASSISGTGRDTQYF
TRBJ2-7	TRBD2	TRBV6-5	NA	TGTGCCAGCAGTTACATGCGGGGGGCAGACGAGCAGTACTTC	CASSYMRGADEQYF
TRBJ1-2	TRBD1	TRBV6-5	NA	TGTGCCAGCAGCCCGGCTACAGGGGCGTACTATGGCTACACCTTC	CASSPATGAYYGYTF
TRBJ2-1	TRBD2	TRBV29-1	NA	TGCAGCGCCGAAACCCCCCCTAGCGGAGTCAATGAGCAGTTCTTC	CSAETPPSGVNEQFF
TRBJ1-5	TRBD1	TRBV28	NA	TGTGCCAGCAGACCAATCCCGCAGGGGGTACAGCCCCAGCATTTT	CASRPIPQGVQPQHF
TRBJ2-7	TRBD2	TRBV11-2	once	TGTGCCAGCAGCTTTAGCGGGAATTCCTACGAGCAGTACTTC	CASSFSGNSYEQYF
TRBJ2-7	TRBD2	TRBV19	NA	TGTGCCAGTAGTACCCGAGTCGTAGCGGGAGAGGGCTACGAGCAGTACTTC	CASSTRVVAGEGYEQYF
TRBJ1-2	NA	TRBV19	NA	TGTGCCAGTACCCCCTGGGGCAGGAGCTATGGCTACACCTTC	CASTPWGRSYGYTF
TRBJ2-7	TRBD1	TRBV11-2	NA	TGTGCCAGCAGCTTAGACAGGGGGAGTTACGAGCAGTACTTC	CASSLDRGSYEQYF
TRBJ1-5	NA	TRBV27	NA	TGTGCCAGCAGTCCCAGACACAATAGCAATCAGCCCCAGCATTTT	CASSPRHNSNQPQHF
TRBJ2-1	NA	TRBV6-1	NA	TGTGCCAGCAGTGAAGATCGGACAGTGGGTGCCTCCTACAATGAGCAGTTCTTC	CASSEDRTVGASYNEQFF
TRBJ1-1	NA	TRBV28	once	TGTGCCAGCAGATTCCTTCGGGGAGGCACTGAAGCTTTCTTT	CASRFLRGGTEAFF
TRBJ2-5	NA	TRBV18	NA	TGTGCCAGCTCACTTTCCCGGGGACAAGAGACCCAGTACTTC	CASSLSRGQETQYF
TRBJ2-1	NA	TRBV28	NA	TGTGCCAGCAACCTCCTAGGGGGGGACAATGAGCAGTTCTTC	CASNLLGGDNEQFF